The 12 T cell receptor beta chains in this list originate from one sample, sequenced in a study of T cells in Graves' hyperthyroidism and ophthalmopathy. Researchers took RNA transcripts and amplified the TCR beta CDR3 regions from them. The HTBI set primed first-round TCR CDR3 RT-PCR. TCRdb independently ran MiXCR on the multiplex PCR reads; one entry per CDR3 protein. This sample has approximately 720,000 distinct CDR3 sequences, with around 20% found just once. The sample comprised blood. The origin of the receptors is a woman in her 50s with Graves' hyperthyroidism that later progressed to Graves' ophthalmopathy.

The chain joins TRBV7-6 to TRBJ1-1; D might be TRBD1 (6 bases). This CDR3 has 16 amino acids. Germline assignment: CDR1 SGHVS and CDR2 FNYEAQ. The V end was cut by 0 bases, the J end by 5 bases, with 16 bases between. The CDR3 DNA reads as TGTGCCAGCAGCTTAGCTGCACAGGGCCCAAGGACTGAAGCTTTCTTT. It yields the protein CASSLAAQGPRTEAFF.

This clonotype has a handful of counts. This rearrangement joins TRBV13 to TRBJ2-1; TRBD2 agrees at 12 bases. V dropped 4 bases and J dropped 7; count of bases not matched to a gene: 14. The CDR3 is 18 residues long. The germline gives CDR1 PRHDT, CDR2 FYEKMQ (reference sequence). The CDR3 spells CASSSPTSGGLSLNEQFF. The CDR3, as DNA: TGTGCCAGCAGCTCCCCTACTAGCGGGGGGCTCTCATTGAATGAGCAGTTCTTC. Complete variable domain (other parts from reference TRBV13 and TRBJ2-1): AAGVIQSPRHLIKEKRETATLKCYPIPRHDTVYWYQQGPGQDPQFLISFYEKMQSDKGSIPDRFSAQQFSDYHSELNMSSLELGDSALYFCASSSPTSGGLSLNEQFFGPGTRLTVL.

This clonotype was counted only a few times. This rearrangement joins TRBV6-2 or TRBV6-3 to TRBJ2-1; D perhaps matches TRBD2 (5 bases). Germline V CDR1 and CDR2: MNHEY, SVGEGT. CDR3 size: 17 residues. Trimming removed 1 base from V and 0 bases from J, with 13 bases in between. The chain's CDR3 is CASSYYERPSSYNEQFF. CDR3 coding DNA: TGTGCCAGCAGTTACTATGAGCGGCCCAGCTCCTACAATGAGCAGTTCTTC.

This clonotype was seen repeatedly, ten times or more. V is TRBV10-3 and J is TRBJ1-2; D gene ambiguous. This CDR3 region has 17 residues. V was trimmed by 0 bases and J by 4 bases, leaving 18 bases between them. CDR1 and CDR2 (germline): ENHRY, SYGVKD. Written as DNA, the CDR3 is TGTGCCATCAGTGAGTCGCTAGCCGACCAACCGTCCTATGGCTACACCTTC. Translated: CAISESLADQPSYGYTF.

This clonotype has a handful of counts. V and J are TRBV19 and TRBJ2-1, with D possibly TRBD1 on 7 matching bases. The CDR3 is made up of 15 amino acids. V lost 3 bases and J lost 5, with 14 bases in between. Germline values: CDR1 LNHDA, CDR2 SQIVND (reference sequence). Here the CDR3 reads CASSISRGANNEQFF. The CDR3 coding sequence is TGTGCCAGTAGTATCTCCAGGGGGGCGAACAATGAGCAGTTCTTC.

This chain links TRBV7-9 with TRBJ1-4; TRBD1 matches 8 bases. Per the germline V gene, CDR1 is SEHNR and CDR2 is FQNEAQ (reference sequence). The ends lost 5 bases at V and 0 bases at J; junction bases unmatched: 8. This CDR3 has 17 amino acids. CDR3 residues: CASSPRQGRTTNEKLFF. The CDR3 DNA reads as TGTGCCAGCAGCCCAAGACAGGGGAGAACAACTAATGAAAAACTGTTTTTT.

This clonotype was recorded many times. V usage is TRBV12-3 or TRBV12-4 and J usage is TRBJ2-1; 8 positions agree with TRBD1. The junction had 10 bases not matched to a gene; V was cut back by 2 bases and J by 10 bases. This CDR3 comprises 15 residues. CDR3 amino acids: CASSLPLDRGGEQFF. Here the CDR3 DNA reads TGTGCCAGCAGTTTACCCCTCGACAGGGGAGGCGAGCAGTTCTTC.

This clonotype was found many times. The CDR3 here is CASSGTGAVWAQYF. CDR3 nucleotide sequence: TGTGCCAGCAGCGGGACAGGCGCAGTTTGGGCCCAGTACTTC. The chain recombines TRBV12-3 or TRBV12-4 with TRBJ2-5; TRBD1 matches 8 bases. Trimming at V came to 6 bases and at J to 9 bases, leaving 12 bases not matched to a gene. The CDR3 runs to 14 residues.

The gene calls are TRBV7-2 and TRBJ2-3; the D gene could be TRBD1 or TRBD2 (5 bases each). The length of the CDR3 is 15 residues. V was shortened by 5 bases and J by 2 bases, with 14 bases between the two germline ends. Germline V gives CDR1 SGHTA, CDR2 FQGNSA. CDR3 sequence: CASSLLWGFTDTQYF. The CDR3 DNA reads TGTGCCAGCAGCCTTTTGTGGGGGTTCACAGATACGCAGTATTTT. Together with reference TRBV7-2 and TRBJ2-3, the CDR3 gives the full variable domain: GAGVSQSPSNKVTEKGKDVELRCDPISGHTALYWYRQSLGQGLEFLIYFQGNSAPDKSGLPSDRFSAERTGGSVSTLTIQRTQQEDSAVYLCASSLLWGFTDTQYFGPGTRLTVL.

This clonotype was counted many times. The chain has TRBV10-3 and TRBJ2-2; 9 bases agree with TRBD1. This CDR3 has 14 residues. J lost 1 base, V lost 6 bases, and 0 bases had no gene match. The germline CDR1 and CDR2 sequences are ENHRY and SYGVKD. The CDR3 coding sequence is TGTGCCATCAGGGGACAGGGGAACACCGGGGAGCTGTTTTTT. It codes for CAIRGQGNTGELFF.

The V call is TRBV4-1, the J call TRBJ2-5; 8 nucleotides agree with TRBD2. The CDR3 consists of 14 residues. J lost 5 bases, V lost 0 bases, and 2 bases had no gene match. Germline CDR1 reads MGHRA; CDR2 reads YSYEKL. Here the CDR3 reads CASSQDGGGETQYF. The CDR3 DNA is TGCGCCAGCAGCCAAGATGGCGGGGGGGAGACCCAGTACTTC.

Only a few counts were recorded for this clonotype. The chain recombines TRBV4-1 with TRBJ1-5; D not resolved. With 5 bases removed from V and 4 bases from J, the gap between germline ends came to 15 bases. Germline values: CDR1 MGHRA, CDR2 YSYEKL. This CDR3 has 15 amino acids. The CDR3, as DNA: TGCGCCAGCAGCTCCGTGGATGGAAGAAATCAGCCCCAGCATTTT. The encoded protein is CASSSVDGRNQPQHF.